This entry is about one T cell receptor (beta chain). This record comes from a study of blood T cell repertoires in COVID-19. Assay used: immunoSEQ multiplex PCR; TCRdb lists only in-frame clones, some missing. Of a few hundred thousand clones listed, 85% to 90% are singletons. Germline lookup yields CDR1 KGHDR and CDR2 SFDVKD. This CDR3 is 17 amino acids long. The V end lost 5 bases, the J end lost 0 bases, and 15 bases lay between the germline ends. The V call is TRBV24-1, the J call TRBJ2-2; D is possibly TRBD1 (6 bases). This TCR derives from a woman aged 50 to 65 with COVID-19, enrolled during active disease. Material for sequencing was peripheral blood. CDR3 coding DNA: TGTGCCACCAGTGTAGCCAGGGGCCCCCCGAACACCGGGGAGCTGTTTTTT. Residues: CATSVARGPPNTGELFF.